In this sample, the clone carrying this T cell receptor (beta chain) turned up a few times. The antigen is not known. A read error may be the cause here, since a much bigger clone is one base away. The missing conserved phenylalanine or tryptophan at the end of this CDR3 makes a read error likely. The data were obtained in a study of read filtering for tumor transcriptome and immune sequencing. Study-wide background: By R-ISS, stages I, II and III held around 8, 16 and 7 patients.

Overall study findings and caveats: RNA-seq captured clonotypes less deeply and reliably than IR-seq. In IR-seq, single-read clonotypes were 70% to 85% of clonotypes but approximately 3.5% of reads.

V was clipped by 8 bases and J by 1 base, with 11 bases between them. This CDR3 has 13 amino acids. Germline V gene lookup returns CDR1 MNHEY and CDR2 SVGAGI. This library used roughly 400 ng RNA and molecular barcoded adaptors spanning alpha/delta and beta/gamma chains. TCRdb re-derived calls from the reads in MiXCR, one entry per CDR3 protein. Counted here are 50,000 or so distinct CDR3 sequences, around 19% occurring once; the ten biggest clones make up roughly 15%. This clonotype originated in a donor over 35 with multiple myeloma. The sequenced material came from a population of CD138-negative cells sorted from bone marrow. The rearrangement joins TRBV6-5 to TRBJ1-1, with D tentatively TRBD1 (6 bases). This CDR3 reads CASRTQGNTEAFL. The CDR3 DNA sequence: TGTGCCAGCCGCACACAGGGGAACACTGAAGCTTTCCTT.